Listed below are T cell receptor beta chains from one sample, sequenced in a study of blood T cell repertoires in COVID-19. Generated by immunoSEQ multiplex PCR, the TCRdb table keeps only in-frame clones and is missing some. The repertoire consists of around 100,000 clones, with around four fifths occurring once and the leading ten covering about an eighth. Sequenced material: peripheral blood. These receptors originate from a man aged 45 to 65 with active or convalescent COVID-19. Both conserved end residues are part of each CDR3. The D gene is left open where the match is weak. Some rows have no size entry. The others give once, few or many, or a class for an expanded clone.

j_gene: TRBJ2-2; d_gene: .; abundance: once; v_gene: TRBV23-1; CDR3aa: CASSRTGFGELFF; CDR3nt: TGCGCCAGCAGTCGGACGGGGTTCGGGGAGCTGTTTTTT
j_gene: TRBJ1-2; d_gene: .; abundance: .; v_gene: TRBV30; CDR3aa: CAWTLERRSGYTF; CDR3nt: TGTGCCTGGACTCTAGAAAGAAGGAGCGGCTACACCTTC
j_gene: TRBJ1-5; d_gene: TRBD1; abundance: once; v_gene: TRBV19; CDR3aa: CASRPGTGVFNSNQPQHF; CDR3nt: TGTGCCAGTAGACCCGGGACAGGGGTCTTCAATAGCAATCAGCCCCAGCATTTT
j_gene: TRBJ2-7; d_gene: .; abundance: .; v_gene: TRBV7-3; CDR3aa: CASSLGGRGYEQYF; CDR3nt: TGTGCCAGCAGCTTAGGTGGGAGAGGATACGAGCAGTACTTC
j_gene: TRBJ2-7; d_gene: TRBD2; abundance: .; v_gene: TRBV24-1; CDR3aa: CATSDPGLAGGEQYF; CDR3nt: TGTGCCACCAGTGACCCGGGACTAGCGGGAGGCGAGCAGTACTTC
j_gene: TRBJ2-3; d_gene: TRBD2; abundance: .; v_gene: TRBV6-7; CDR3aa: CASSYSPRAAGTRSHTDTQYF; CDR3nt: TGTGCCAGCAGTTACTCGCCCCGGGCGGCGGGGACTAGGAGCCACACAGATACGCAGTATTTT
j_gene: TRBJ2-7; d_gene: .; abundance: once; v_gene: TRBV7-9; CDR3aa: CASSREAYEQYF; CDR3nt: TGTGCCAGCAGCAGAGAGGCCTACGAGCAGTACTTC
j_gene: TRBJ1-2; d_gene: .; abundance: .; v_gene: TRBV19; CDR3aa: CASSRFGRNYGYTF; CDR3nt: TGTGCCAGTAGCCGATTTGGGAGAAACTATGGCTACACCTTC
j_gene: TRBJ2-2; d_gene: .; abundance: .; v_gene: TRBV12-3/TRBV12-4; CDR3aa: CASRKTNTGELFF; CDR3nt: TGTGCCAGCAGAAAAACTAACACCGGGGAGCTGTTTTTT
j_gene: TRBJ1-4; d_gene: .; abundance: .; v_gene: TRBV30; CDR3aa: CAWNRGEKLFF; CDR3nt: TGTGCCTGGAATAGGGGAGAAAAACTGTTTTTT
j_gene: TRBJ2-7; d_gene: .; abundance: .; v_gene: TRBV4-1; CDR3aa: CASSHSHEQYF; CDR3nt: TGCGCCAGCAGCCATAGCCACGAGCAGTACTTC
j_gene: TRBJ2-3; d_gene: TRBD2; abundance: .; v_gene: TRBV27; CDR3aa: CASSSTTSGKVNTDTQYF; CDR3nt: TGTGCCAGCAGTTCGACGACTAGCGGGAAGGTGAACACAGATACGCAGTATTTT
j_gene: TRBJ2-1; d_gene: .; abundance: .; v_gene: TRBV2; CDR3aa: CASSELSPTYNEQFF; CDR3nt: TGTGCCAGCAGTGAACTAAGCCCCACCTACAATGAGCAGTTCTTC
j_gene: TRBJ2-7; d_gene: TRBD1; abundance: .; v_gene: TRBV3-1/TRBV3-2; CDR3aa: CASSQRPGQGQWYEQYF; CDR3nt: TGTGCCAGCAGCCAGCGACCGGGACAGGGTCAATGGTACGAGCAGTACTTC
j_gene: TRBJ1-2; d_gene: TRBD1; abundance: .; v_gene: TRBV9; CDR3aa: CASSVGGGTNYGYTF; CDR3nt: TGTGCCAGCAGCGTAGGAGGGGGCACTAACTATGGCTACACCTTC
j_gene: TRBJ1-5; d_gene: .; abundance: .; v_gene: TRBV5-1; CDR3aa: CASSRPRSYSNQPQHF; CDR3nt: TGCGCCAGCAGCCGTCCCCGTAGTTATAGCAATCAGCCCCAGCATTTT
j_gene: TRBJ2-3; d_gene: .; abundance: .; v_gene: TRBV7-8; CDR3aa: CASSLEDRSDTQYF; CDR3nt: TGTGCCAGCAGCTTGGAAGACAGATCAGATACGCAGTATTTT
j_gene: TRBJ2-7; d_gene: .; abundance: .; v_gene: TRBV29-1; CDR3aa: CSARDSSYEQYF; CDR3nt: TGCAGCGCTCGAGACAGCTCCTACGAGCAGTACTTC
j_gene: TRBJ2-1; d_gene: .; abundance: .; v_gene: TRBV2; CDR3aa: CASSVPEGNEQFF; CDR3nt: TGTGCCAGCAGTGTGCCCGAGGGAAATGAGCAGTTCTTC
j_gene: TRBJ1-3; d_gene: .; abundance: .; v_gene: TRBV18; CDR3aa: CASSPLRGNSGNTIYF; CDR3nt: TGTGCCAGCTCACCACTACGGGGGAACTCTGGAAACACCATATATTTT
j_gene: TRBJ1-4; d_gene: TRBD1; abundance: .; v_gene: TRBV30; CDR3aa: CAWNDRVGEKLFF; CDR3nt: TGTGCCTGGAACGACAGGGTCGGTGAAAAACTGTTTTTT
j_gene: TRBJ2-3; d_gene: TRBD2; abundance: .; v_gene: TRBV9; CDR3aa: CASSVGLAGAADTQYF; CDR3nt: TGTGCCAGCAGCGTAGGACTAGCGGGAGCCGCAGATACGCAGTATTTT